A selection of T cell receptor beta chains follows, all from one sample in a study of molecular identifiers for immune sequencing clone quantification. MiXCR, applied by TCRdb to the PCR reads, yields one record per CDR3 protein. This table has some 580,000 distinct CDR3 sequences, roughly 25% appearing once. Sequenced material: naive CD8+ T cells from blood, with Jurkat cell RNA spiked in. The receptors here all came from a human donor in good health. Some libraries in this study had Jurkat cell RNA spiked in. Both conserved end residues are part of each CDR3. The order of the fields is J gene, V gene, clone size, D gene, CDR3 length, CDR3 DNA, CDR3 protein. The D gene is left open where the match is weak. Rows give clone size only sometimes, using once, few, many, or a class for an expanded clone.

TRBJ2-3,TRBV19,.,.,13,TGTGCCAGTACCGCATTAAGCGGGGATACGCAGTATTTT,CASTALSGDTQYF
TRBJ1-5,TRBV30,few,TRBD1,19,TGTGCCTGGAGTGTACTTCAGGGGACAGAAGTCCTAGCAAATCAGCCCCAGCATTTT,CAWSVLQGTEVLANQPQHF
TRBJ1-4,TRBV27,.,TRBD1,13,TGTACCAGCAGGGGGCAGGGGAATGAAAAACTGTTTTTT,CTSRGQGNEKLFF
TRBJ2-1,TRBV5-8,.,TRBD2,20,TGTGCCAGCAGCTTGGGATCTAGCGGACATTCCCTGCACTCCTACAATGAGCAGTTCTTC,CASSLGSSGHSLHSYNEQFF
TRBJ2-2,TRBV29-1,few,TRBD2,15,TGCAGTGGGGGACTAGCGGGAGGGCCCGGCGGGGAGCTGTTTTTT,CSGGLAGGPGGELFF
TRBJ1-5,TRBV12-3/TRBV12-4,few,TRBD1,15,TGTGCCAGCAGTTTAGAATTGGACAGGGGGATGCCCCAGCATTTT,CASSLELDRGMPQHF
TRBJ2-3,TRBV7-9,many,TRBD2,14,TGTGCCAGCACCGGACTAGCGGACACAGATACGCAGTATTTT,CASTGLADTDTQYF
TRBJ2-5,TRBV7-9,few,TRBD2,15,TGTGCCAGCAGCTGGGAGGGCGGGCGGCAAGAGACCCAGTACTTC,CASSWEGGRQETQYF
TRBJ2-7,TRBV27,.,TRBD1,13,TGTGCCAGCAATTCCGGGACAGGCATCGAGCAGTACTTC,CASNSGTGIEQYF
TRBJ2-2,TRBV4-3,few,TRBD1,15,TGCGCCAGCAGCCAAGATGTAACAGGGGCCGGGGAGCTGTTTTTT,CASSQDVTGAGELFF
TRBJ1-5,TRBV4-1,.,.,14,TGCGCCAGCAGCCAAGTCGGGGGCCCCAGGCCCCAGCATTTT,CASSQVGGPRPQHF
TRBJ2-4,TRBV21-1,many,.,19,TGTGCCAGCAGCAAAGAGATTAGTATGACAGAAATAGCCAAAAACATTCAGTACTTC,CASSKEISMTEIAKNIQYF
TRBJ2-7,TRBV27,many,TRBD1,14,TGTGCCAGCAGTTTCCCGGGACAGGGGTACGAGCAGTACTTC,CASSFPGQGYEQYF
TRBJ2-2,TRBV6-5,.,.,14,TGTGCCAGCAGTTACTCGGGGTATACCGGGGAGCTGTTTTTT,CASSYSGYTGELFF
TRBJ2-5,TRBV14,.,.,16,TGTGCCAGCAGCCAAGATAGTGGGGGAATCCAAGAGACCCAGTACTTC,CASSQDSGGIQETQYF
TRBJ1-5,TRBV28,few,TRBD1,13,TGTGCCGGATCTGGGGACAGAAATCAGCCCCAGCATTTT,CAGSGDRNQPQHF